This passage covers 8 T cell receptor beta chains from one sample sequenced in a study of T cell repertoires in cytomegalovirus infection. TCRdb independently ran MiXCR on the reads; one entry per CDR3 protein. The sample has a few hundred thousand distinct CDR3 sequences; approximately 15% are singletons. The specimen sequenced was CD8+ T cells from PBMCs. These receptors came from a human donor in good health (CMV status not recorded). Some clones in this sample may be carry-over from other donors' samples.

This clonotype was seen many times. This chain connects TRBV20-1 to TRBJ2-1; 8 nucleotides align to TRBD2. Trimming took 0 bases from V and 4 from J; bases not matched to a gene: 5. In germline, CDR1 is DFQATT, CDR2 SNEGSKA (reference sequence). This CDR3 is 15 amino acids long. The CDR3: CSARDLVAGYNEQFF. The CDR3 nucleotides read TGCAGTGCTAGAGATTTGGTAGCGGGGTACAATGAGCAGTTCTTC.

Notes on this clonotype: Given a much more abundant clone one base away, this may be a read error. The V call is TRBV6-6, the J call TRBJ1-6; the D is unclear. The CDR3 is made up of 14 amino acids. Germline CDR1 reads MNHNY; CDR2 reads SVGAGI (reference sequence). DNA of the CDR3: TGTGCCAGCAGCCCCCAATTGGGAGGTTCACCCCACCACTTT. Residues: CASSPQLGGSPHHF.

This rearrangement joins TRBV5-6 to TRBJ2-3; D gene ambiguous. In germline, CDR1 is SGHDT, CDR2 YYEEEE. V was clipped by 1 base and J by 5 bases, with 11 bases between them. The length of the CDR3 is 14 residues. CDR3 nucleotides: TGTGCCAGCAGCTTGTCGCTCTCGAGAGATACGCAGTATTTT. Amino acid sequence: CASSLSLSRDTQYF.

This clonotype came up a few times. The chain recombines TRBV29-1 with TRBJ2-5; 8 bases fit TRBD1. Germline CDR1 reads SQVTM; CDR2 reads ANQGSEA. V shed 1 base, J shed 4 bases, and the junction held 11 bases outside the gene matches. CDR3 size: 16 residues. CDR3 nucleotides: TGCAGCGTTGAAGCCCGTCAGCAGGACAGGGCAGAGACCCAGTACTTC. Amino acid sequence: CSVEARQQDRAETQYF.

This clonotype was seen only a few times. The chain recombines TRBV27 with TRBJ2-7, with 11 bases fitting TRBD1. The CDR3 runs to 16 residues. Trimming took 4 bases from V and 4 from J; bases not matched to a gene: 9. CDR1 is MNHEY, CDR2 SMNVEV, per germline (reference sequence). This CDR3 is CASSSARTGGWYEQYF. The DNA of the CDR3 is TGTGCCAGCAGTTCTGCCAGGACAGGGGGCTGGTACGAGCAGTACTTC.

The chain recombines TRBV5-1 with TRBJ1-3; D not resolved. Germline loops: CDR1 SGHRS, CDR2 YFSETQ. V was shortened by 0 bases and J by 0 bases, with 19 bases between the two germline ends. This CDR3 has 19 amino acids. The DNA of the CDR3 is TGCGCCAGCAGCTTGGTTAGTCTCGCCCTTGGGGACTCTGGAAACACCATATATTTT. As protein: CASSLVSLALGDSGNTIYF.

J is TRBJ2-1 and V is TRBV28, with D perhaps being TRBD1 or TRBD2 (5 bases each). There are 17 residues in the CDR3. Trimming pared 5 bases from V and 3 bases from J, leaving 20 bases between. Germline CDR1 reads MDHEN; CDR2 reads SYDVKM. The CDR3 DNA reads TGTGCCAGCAGTACACAACAGGCGGGTATGGACTACAATGAGCAGTTCTTC. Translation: CASSTQQAGMDYNEQFF.

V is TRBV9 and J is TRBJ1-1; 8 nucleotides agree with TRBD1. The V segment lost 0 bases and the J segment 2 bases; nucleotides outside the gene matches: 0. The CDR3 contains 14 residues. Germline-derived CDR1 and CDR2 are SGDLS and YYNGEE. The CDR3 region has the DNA TGTGCCAGCAGCGTAGCAGGGGGCAACACTGAAGCTTTCTTT. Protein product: CASSVAGGNTEAFF.